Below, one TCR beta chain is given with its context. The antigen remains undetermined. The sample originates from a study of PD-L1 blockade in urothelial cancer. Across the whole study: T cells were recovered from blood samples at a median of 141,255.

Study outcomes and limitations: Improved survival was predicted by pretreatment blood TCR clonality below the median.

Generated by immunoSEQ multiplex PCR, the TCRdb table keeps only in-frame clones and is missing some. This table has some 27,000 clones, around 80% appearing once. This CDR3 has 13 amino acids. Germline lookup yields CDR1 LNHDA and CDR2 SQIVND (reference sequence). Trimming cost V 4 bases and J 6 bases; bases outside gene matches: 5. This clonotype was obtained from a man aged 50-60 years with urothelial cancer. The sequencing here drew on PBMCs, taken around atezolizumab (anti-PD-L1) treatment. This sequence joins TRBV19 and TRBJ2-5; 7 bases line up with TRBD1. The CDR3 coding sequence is TGTGCCAGTAGTAGAACAGGGGAGCAGACCCAGTACTTC. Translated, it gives CASSRTGEQTQYF.